The 10 T cell receptor beta chains reported below all come from one sample, sequenced in a study of blood T cell repertoires in COVID-19. Some clones are missing from TCRdb's copy, which holds only in-frame ones; the method was immunoSEQ multiplex PCR. In the table there are 70,000 or so clones, under 95% of which are singletons. The sample consisted of peripheral blood. The origin of the receptors is a human donor in a cohort sampled during active COVID-19.

CDR3: CASSIVRGGGHSYNEQFF. CDR3 coding DNA: TGTGCCAGTAGTATAGTAAGGGGAGGCGGACACTCCTACAATGAGCAGTTCTTC. This sequence joins TRBV19 and TRBJ2-1; a weak D match, TRBD2 (6 bases). V was trimmed by 1 base and J by 0 bases, leaving 16 bases between them. This CDR3 has 18 amino acids. Germline CDR1 and CDR2: LNHDA and SQIVND (reference sequence). Using reference TRBV19 and TRBJ2-1 for the parts outside the CDR3, the full variable domain is DGGITQSPKYLFRKEGQNVTLSCEQNLNHDAMYWYRQDPGQGLRLIYYSQIVNDFQKGDIAEGYSVSREKKESFPLTVTSAQKNPTAFYLCASSIVRGGGHSYNEQFFGPGTRLTVL.

The chain carries TRBV7-2 and TRBJ2-3; 10 bases map to TRBD2. In germline, CDR1 is SGHTA, CDR2 FQGNSA. The CDR3 sequence is 17 residues long. V lost 0 bases and J lost 2; bases outside the gene matches: 5. For the CDR3, the DNA is TGTGCCAGCAGCTTAGCTGGGGGACTAGCGTTCACAGATACGCAGTATTTT. It translates to CASSLAGGLAFTDTQYF. Together with reference TRBV7-2 and TRBJ2-3, the CDR3 gives the full variable domain: GAGVSQSPSNKVTEKGKDVELRCDPISGHTALYWYRQSLGQGLEFLIYFQGNSAPDKSGLPSDRFSAERTGGSVSTLTIQRTQQEDSAVYLCASSLAGGLAFTDTQYFGPGTRLTVL.

The gene calls are TRBV9 and TRBJ2-7; TRBD2 matches 8 bases. CDR1 and CDR2 from the germline V gene are SGDLS and YYNGEE. The length of the CDR3 is 15 residues. V gave up 0 bases and J gave up 4 bases; unmatched junction bases: 6. The CDR3 here is CASSVGTGTSYEQYF. CDR3 nucleotides: TGTGCCAGCAGCGTAGGAACCGGGACTAGTTACGAGCAGTACTTC.

The chain has TRBV30 and TRBJ1-5; TRBD1 might be the D (5 bases). The CDR3 runs to 14 residues. Trimming shortened V by 5 bases and J by 5 bases, and 16 bases separated the two germline ends. Germline assignment: CDR1 GTSNPN and CDR2 SVGIG (reference sequence). Written as DNA, the CDR3 is TGTGCCTGGGGGGCAGCGCTCAGCGATCAGCCCCAGCATTTT. It encodes CAWGAALSDQPQHF.

This chain connects TRBV10-3 to TRBJ2-7, with 9 bases aligning to TRBD1. J was trimmed by 2 bases and V by 11 bases; bases with no gene match: 19. Germline V CDR1 and CDR2: ENHRY, SYGVKD. The CDR3 runs to 17 residues. CDR3 DNA: TGTGCCCCCAAGGGGACAGGGACTCTAAAGGGTCCCTACGAGCAGTACTTC. Translation gives CAPKGTGTLKGPYEQYF.

Concerning this clone: One end of the junction is discordant with germline, which a read error may explain. The V and J genes are TRBV2 and TRBJ2-2; 10 bases line up with TRBD2. There are 14 residues in the CDR3. Germline CDR1 reads SNHLY; CDR2 reads FYNNEI. CDR3 sequence: CASSQAGGAGELFF. CDR3 DNA: TGTGCCAGCAGTCAAGCGGGAGGGGCCGGGGAGCTGTTTTTT.

A single count supports this clone. This chain joins TRBV5-1 and TRBJ2-3; D unclear. V lost 1 base, J lost 1 base, and 7 bases lay in between. Germline loops: CDR1 SGHRS, CDR2 YFSETQ. This CDR3 has 14 amino acids. The CDR3: CASSLRSRTDTQYF. CDR3 nucleotide sequence: TGCGCCAGCAGCTTGCGAAGCCGCACAGATACGCAGTATTTT.

This chain uses TRBV19 with TRBJ2-7; 10 nucleotides match TRBD2. V gave up 3 bases and J gave up 4 bases; unmatched junction bases: 12. The CDR3 runs 17 residues. Germline CDR1 and CDR2: LNHDA and SQIVND (reference sequence). The CDR3 reads CASSIVSSGSIVYEQYF. The CDR3 DNA reads TGTGCCAGTAGTATCGTATCTAGCGGGAGTATCGTGTACGAGCAGTACTTC. Full variable domain (remainder filled in from reference TRBV19 and TRBJ2-7): DGGITQSPKYLFRKEGQNVTLSCEQNLNHDAMYWYRQDPGQGLRLIYYSQIVNDFQKGDIAEGYSVSREKKESFPLTVTSAQKNPTAFYLCASSIVSSGSIVYEQYFGPGTRLTVT.

This rearrangement joins TRBV19 to TRBJ2-1; 8 bases are shared with TRBD1. The ends lost 1 base at V and 9 bases at J; junction bases unmatched: 2. Germline CDR1 is LNHDA and CDR2 is SQIVND (reference sequence). The CDR3 is 13 amino acids. CDR3 DNA: TGTGCCAGTAGTATAGCCAGGGGGCGTGAGCAGTTCTTC. As protein: CASSIARGREQFF.

The rearrangement joins TRBV30 to TRBJ2-2; 9 positions match TRBD1. Germline CDR1 reads GTSNPN; CDR2 reads SVGIG (reference sequence). CDR3 length equals 17 residues. V shed 2 bases, J shed 1 base, and the junction held 8 bases outside the gene matches. The CDR3 region is CAWSWTGARWNTGELFF. The CDR3 DNA reads as TGTGCCTGGAGTTGGACAGGGGCTAGATGGAACACCGGGGAGCTGTTTTTT.